The 22 T cell receptor beta chains below were found in one sample sequenced in a study of identical twins. MiXCR, applied by TCRdb to the 5' RACE reads, yields one record per CDR3 protein. The sample has 350,000 or so distinct CDR3 sequences, roughly an eighth seen once; the top ten hold about 7%. These same data were also listed under a study on yellow fever vaccine responses in identical twins.

Sequencing was done on a sample of CD8+ T cells sorted from blood. These receptors were collected from a woman in her late teens or twenties in good health.

The sample holds a few counts of this clonotype. The chain links TRBV5-4 to TRBJ2-1; no reliable D call. The CDR3 spans 13 residues. Germline CDR1 SGHNT, CDR2 YYREEE (reference sequence). V shed 5 bases and J shed 6 bases, with 12 bases lying between them. CDR3 in amino acids: CASSITTSNEQFF. In nucleotides, the CDR3 is TGTGCCAGCAGTATAACTACCAGCAATGAGCAGTTCTTC.

V gene TRBV7-9 combines with J gene TRBJ2-5; D possibly matches TRBD1 or TRBD2 (6 bases each). Trimming left V 5 bases short and J 3 bases short, with 13 bases between. The CDR3 is made up of 14 amino acids. Germline V gives CDR1 SEHNR, CDR2 FQNEAQ (reference sequence). This CDR3 is CASSRPGAKETQYF. The CDR3 coding sequence is TGTGCCAGCAGCCGCCCGGGGGCCAAAGAGACCCAGTACTTC.

This clonotype turned up a few times. The chain is built from TRBV7-9 and TRBJ1-1; 8 nucleotides agree with TRBD1. CDR1 is SEHNR and CDR2 is FQNEAQ in the germline V gene (reference sequence). The CDR3 extends over 15 amino acids. With V trimmed by 5 bases and J by 6 bases, 11 bases remained unmatched. CDR3 in amino acids: CASSLRTGGLAEAFF. CDR3 coding DNA: TGTGCCAGCAGCCTAAGAACAGGGGGGTTGGCTGAAGCTTTCTTT.

The V and J genes are TRBV27 and TRBJ2-4, with 11 bases fitting TRBD2. Germline CDR1 MNHEY, CDR2 SMNVEV (reference sequence). Germline trimming cut 6 bases from V and 0 bases from J; bases unmatched to any gene: 13. The CDR3 extends over 19 amino acids. CDR3 in DNA: TGTGCCAGCAGACCCGGGACTAGCGGCCTACCTCTAGCCAAAAACATTCAGTACTTC. This encodes CASRPGTSGLPLAKNIQYF.

This clonotype was seen more than once but under ten times. The J gene is TRBJ2-7, the V gene TRBV7-9; 7 bases agree with TRBD1. This CDR3 has 14 residues. V was pared by 1 base and J by 4 bases, with 4 bases of the junction left unmatched. The germline gives CDR1 SEHNR, CDR2 FQNEAQ (reference sequence). CDR3 residues: CASSLGDRVYEQYF. CDR3 DNA sequence: TGTGCCAGCAGCTTAGGAGACAGGGTGTACGAGCAGTACTTC.

This clonotype was picked up many times. This chain links TRBV4-1 with TRBJ2-1; TRBD1 agrees at 7 bases. The germline V gene encodes CDR1 MGHRA and CDR2 YSYEKL. The CDR3 spans 13 residues. The V gene end was trimmed by 5 bases and the J gene end by 3 bases; junction bases not matched to a gene: 1. The CDR3 reads CASSRGLYNEQFF. The CDR3 region has the DNA TGCGCCAGCAGCAGGGGGCTCTACAATGAGCAGTTCTTC.

This clonotype has only a few counts. The rearrangement uses TRBV7-9 and TRBJ1-3, with 7 bases that match TRBD1. The length of the CDR3 is 15 residues. Germline CDR1 and CDR2: SEHNR and FQNEAQ (reference sequence). After removal of 11 bases from V and 3 bases from J, the junction contained 13 bases not matched to a gene. This CDR3 reads CAERPGDSVGNTIYF. In nucleotides, the CDR3 is TGTGCCGAGAGACCCGGGGACAGCGTTGGAAACACCATATATTTT.

This clonotype was counted between two and nine times. The chain recombines TRBV19 with TRBJ2-5, with 13 nucleotides matching TRBD2. The CDR3 length is 16 residues. CDR1 LNHDA and CDR2 SQIVND come from the germline V gene (reference sequence). The trim removed 4 bases at V and 4 bases at J, leaving 6 bases unmatched. CDR3 residues: CASSTTSGRAAETQYF. CDR3 DNA: TGTGCCAGTAGTACCACTAGCGGGAGGGCCGCAGAGACCCAGTACTTC.

This clonotype has just a few counts. The chain uses TRBV27 and TRBJ2-3; D remains unclear. Germline-derived CDR1 and CDR2 are MNHEY and SMNVEV (reference sequence). The V gene lost 4 bases and the J gene lost 2 bases, with 7 bases spanning the gap. CDR3 length equals 13 residues. The CDR3 reads CASSSVLTDTQYF. The CDR3 nucleotides are TGTGCCAGCAGTTCAGTTCTCACAGATACGCAGTATTTT.

This clonotype was seen only a few times. The chain couples TRBV6-5 to TRBJ1-3; the D is unclear. This CDR3 contains 16 residues. The germline V and J ends were trimmed by 0 bases and 8 bases, with 17 bases remaining between them. Germline V CDR1 and CDR2: MNHEY, SVGAGI. The DNA for the CDR3 is TGTGCCAGCAGTTACTCGCTCGACATGGTGGAAGACACCATATATTTT. Translation gives CASSYSLDMVEDTIYF.

This chain uses TRBV29-1 with TRBJ2-1; 11 bases line up with TRBD2. Germline V gene lookup returns CDR1 SQVTM and CDR2 ANQGSEA. Losses at the gene ends were 8 bases for V and 3 bases for J; bases not matched to a gene: 0. The CDR3 contains 12 residues. The CDR3 DNA sequence: TGCAGCCTAGCGGGAGGCTACAATGAGCAGTTCTTC. It specifies CSLAGGYNEQFF.

The table lists this clonotype with a few counts. The gene calls are TRBV3-1 and TRBJ2-3, with D possibly being TRBD1 (6 bases). The V gene's germline CDR1 is LGHDT and CDR2 YNNKEL (reference sequence). The CDR3 length is 14 residues. V lost 0 bases to trimming and J lost 6 bases, with 10 bases between them. The CDR3 region has the DNA TGTGCCAGCAGCCAAGAGGGGGCGGCGGATACGCAGTATTTT. Protein product: CASSQEGAADTQYF.

This clonotype has more than one count but fewer than ten. The rearrangement uses TRBV9 and TRBJ2-5; D perhaps matches TRBD2 (7 bases). This CDR3 is built from 14 residues. Germline V gene data show CDR1 as SGDLS and CDR2 as YYNGEE. With 0 bases removed from V and 4 bases from J, the gap between germline ends came to 10 bases. The CDR3 here is CASSVGRGAETQYF. The CDR3, as DNA: TGTGCCAGCAGCGTAGGACGGGGGGCAGAGACCCAGTACTTC.

The chain joins TRBV28 to TRBJ2-5, with D unclear. V was trimmed by 7 bases and J by 0 bases, leaving 12 bases between them. The CDR3 contains 14 residues. In germline, CDR1 is MDHEN, CDR2 SYDVKM. Here the CDR3 reads CASTGSADQETQYF. The CDR3 nucleotides are TGTGCCAGCACAGGAAGCGCCGACCAAGAGACCCAGTACTTC.

The CDR3: CASSPDRYTEAFF. The CDR3 DNA follows: TGTGCCAGCAGTCCGGACAGGTACACTGAAGCTTTCTTT. The rearrangement joins TRBV12-3 or TRBV12-4 to TRBJ1-1, with 7 bases lining up with TRBD1. The V and J ends lost 5 bases and 3 bases, in that order; junction bases with no gene match: 3. This CDR3 comprises 13 residues.

The count of this clonotype is one. J is TRBJ1-5 and V is TRBV28; a possible D gene is TRBD1 (6 bases). Trimming took off 8 bases at V and 16 bases at J, with 15 bases between the two ends. The V gene's germline CDR1 is MDHEN and CDR2 SYDVKM. There are 10 residues in the CDR3. The CDR3 DNA reads as TGTGCCAGCCAGGACAGCGTAAGACATTTT. Amino acid sequence: CASQDSVRHF.

As for this clonotype: An end of the junction differs from the germline gene, which may be a read error. Here the CDR3 reads CASSSGTFPRAF. The CDR3 DNA is TGTGCCAGCAGCTCCGGGACGTTCCCGAGGGCCTTC. The chain carries TRBV7-2 and TRBJ1-2; a weak D match, TRBD1 (5 bases). Looked up from germline, CDR1 is SGHTA and CDR2 is FQGNSA. The CDR3 has 12 residues.

Only a few counts were recorded for this clonotype. DNA for the CDR3: TGTGCCAGCAGCATGACTAGCGGGAGGGCCCTCTCCTACGAGCAGTACTTC. Amino acids: CASSMTSGRALSYEQYF. This chain connects TRBV7-9 to TRBJ2-7; 14 nucleotides match TRBD2. The CDR3 runs 17 residues. Germline CDR1 and CDR2: SEHNR and FQNEAQ (reference sequence). V lost 5 bases to trimming and J lost 0 bases; unmatched junction nucleotides: 6.

The table lists this clonotype with many counts. CDR3 nucleotide sequence: TGCGCCAGCAGCCTAGACAGGAGCACAGATACGCAGTATTTT. It encodes CASSLDRSTDTQYF. The rearrangement joins TRBV5-1 to TRBJ2-3; a weak D match, TRBD1 (6 bases). CDR1 is SGHRS, CDR2 YFSETQ, per germline. Trimming took 4 bases from V and 0 from J, leaving 9 bases between them. The CDR3 totals 14 residues.

V is TRBV9 and J is TRBJ2-7; D is possibly TRBD1 or TRBD2 (7 bases each). The CDR3 extends over 15 amino acids. Germline V gives CDR1 SGDLS, CDR2 YYNGEE. V was trimmed by 0 bases and J by 5 bases, leaving 15 bases between them. CDR3 DNA sequence: TGTGCCAGCAGCGTAGTAGGCAGGGGGGGCGACGAGCAGTACTTC. This encodes CASSVVGRGGDEQYF.

V and J are TRBV24-1 and TRBJ2-3, with D hard to call. Trimming took 1 base from V and 2 from J, leaving 9 bases between them. CDR3 length: 15 residues. The V gene's germline CDR1 is KGHDR and CDR2 SFDVKD. In DNA, the CDR3 is TGTGCCACCAGTGATTTTGGCAAAAACACAGATACGCAGTATTTT. As protein: CATSDFGKNTDTQYF.

CDR3: CASSQVRRAGGLGETQYF. Here the CDR3 DNA reads TGTGCCAGCAGCCAAGTTCGGAGGGCCGGGGGATTGGGAGAGACCCAGTACTTC. This sequence joins TRBV4-2 and TRBJ2-5, with a possible D match to TRBD2 (6 bases). Germline assignment: CDR1 LGHNA and CDR2 YNFKEQ. CDR3 length equals 18 residues. With 1 base removed from V and 4 bases from J, the gap between germline ends came to 22 bases.